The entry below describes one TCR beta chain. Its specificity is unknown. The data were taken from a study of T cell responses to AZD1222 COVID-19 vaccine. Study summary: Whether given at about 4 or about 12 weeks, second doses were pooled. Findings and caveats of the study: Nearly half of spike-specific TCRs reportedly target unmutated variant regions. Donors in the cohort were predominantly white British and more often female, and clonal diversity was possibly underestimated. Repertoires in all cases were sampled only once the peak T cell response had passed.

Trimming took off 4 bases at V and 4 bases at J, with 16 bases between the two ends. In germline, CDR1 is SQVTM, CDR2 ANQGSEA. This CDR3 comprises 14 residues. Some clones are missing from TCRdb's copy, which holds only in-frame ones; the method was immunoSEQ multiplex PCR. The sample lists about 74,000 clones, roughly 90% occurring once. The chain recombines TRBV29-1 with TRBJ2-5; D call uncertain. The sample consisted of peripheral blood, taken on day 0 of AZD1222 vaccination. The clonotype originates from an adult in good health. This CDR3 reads CSVGRVHGVETQYF. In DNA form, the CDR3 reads TGCAGCGTTGGCCGGGTCCATGGGGTAGAGACCCAGTACTTC.